Detailed here is one T cell receptor beta chain. Germline-derived CDR1 and CDR2 are SGDLS and YYNGEE. CDR3 length: 14 amino acids. V gave up 0 bases and J gave up 4 bases; unmatched junction bases: 2. This specimen belongs to a study of blood T cell repertoires in COVID-19. The protocol was immunoSEQ multiplex PCR, while the TCRdb copy is restricted to in-frame clones and leaves out a portion. The sample gives more than 100,000 clones, 70% to 85% of which show up once; over 15% is in the top ten. This receptor was obtained from a woman aged 45-65 years with acute or convalescent COVID-19. The rearrangement links TRBV9 to TRBJ2-3; 7 nucleotides line up with TRBD1. Sequenced input: peripheral blood. The CDR3 is CASSVGDRADTQYF. The CDR3 DNA reads as TGTGCCAGCAGCGTAGGTGACAGGGCAGATACGCAGTATTTT.